The 25 T cell receptor beta chains given below trace back to one sample, sequenced in a study of blood T cell repertoires in COVID-19. Assay: immunoSEQ multiplex PCR; the TCRdb copy retains only in-frame clones and omits some. Of about 220,000 clones listed, approximately 83% are singletons. Specimen: PBMCs or T cells enriched from blood (not recorded which). These receptors were taken from a woman between 50 and 59 years old who had been exposed to COVID-19.

The V gene is TRBV6-5, the J gene TRBJ1-1; 7 positions agree with TRBD1. This CDR3 has 15 residues. Trimming removed 10 bases from V and 5 bases from J; junction bases left unmatched: 16. CDR1 is MNHEY and CDR2 is SVGAGI in the germline V gene. The CDR3 DNA is TGTGCCAACGTGGGGCTCCAGACAGGGTCTACTGAAGCTTTCTTT. It translates to CANVGLQTGSTEAFF.

This clone was seen a few times. The V and J genes are TRBV10-3 and TRBJ2-3, with 8 bases aligning to TRBD2. The CDR3 sequence is 13 residues long. Germline loops: CDR1 ENHRY, CDR2 SYGVKD. V trimming: 8 bases; J trimming: 5 bases; junction bases outside the gene matches: 6. CDR3 nucleotide sequence: TGTGCCATCGCGAGCGGGGGTGGAGATACGCAGTATTTT. This encodes CAIASGGGDTQYF.

The genes are TRBV10-3 and TRBJ2-4, with 7 bases matching TRBD1. The J segment lost 6 bases and the V segment lost 4 bases, leaving 6 bases of the junction unmatched. Germline V lookup: CDR1 ENHRY, CDR2 SYGVKD. CDR3 length: 14 amino acids. CDR3 nucleotides: TGTGCCATCAGTGGAGGGGGCTGGAGAAACATTCAGTACTTC. Encoded protein: CAISGGGWRNIQYF.

The rearrangement uses TRBV10-3 and TRBJ1-3, with 8 bases identical to TRBD1. Per germline, CDR1 ENHRY and CDR2 SYGVKD. The ends lost 5 bases at V and 2 bases at J; junction bases unmatched: 5. The CDR3 has 15 amino acids. The CDR3 region is CAISHSTGAGNTIYF. The CDR3 DNA follows: TGTGCCATCAGTCATTCGACAGGGGCTGGAAACACCATATATTTT.

V gene TRBV28 combines with J gene TRBJ2-3; perhaps TRBD1 as D (5 bases). V lost 5 bases and J lost 4, with 13 bases in between. CDR1 is MDHEN and CDR2 is SYDVKM in the germline V gene. This CDR3 has 14 residues. CDR3 sequence reads: CASSPYRRSDTQYF. The CDR3 DNA follows: TGTGCCAGCAGTCCCTACAGGAGATCAGATACGCAGTATTTT.

The rearrangement uses TRBV7-2 and TRBJ2-2; D gene ambiguous. The germline V gene encodes CDR1 SGHTA and CDR2 FQGNSA. CDR3 length: 13 amino acids. V lost 3 bases and J 6 bases, leaving 8 bases between the germline ends. CDR3 in amino acids: CASSFLSPGELFF. CDR3 DNA sequence: TGTGCCAGCAGCTTCTTGTCCCCCGGGGAGCTGTTTTTT.

CDR3 in amino acids: CASTLTGLSNQPQHF. Written as DNA, the CDR3 is TGTGCCAGCACCCTGACAGGATTGAGCAATCAGCCCCAGCATTTT. The gene calls are TRBV6-5 and TRBJ1-5; D perhaps matches TRBD1 (6 bases). Trimming took 7 bases from V and 1 from J, leaving 14 bases between them. This CDR3 is 15 amino acids long. Per germline, CDR1 MNHEY and CDR2 SVGAGI.

V and J are TRBV5-1 and TRBJ1-2; 11 bases are a match to TRBD1. With V trimmed by 0 bases and J by 2 bases, 9 bases remained unmatched. The CDR3 is made up of 18 amino acids. Germline CDR1 and CDR2: SGHRS and YFSETQ. CDR3 coding DNA: TGCGCCAGCAGCTTGGGTTGGGACAGGGGGTTACCCAACTATGGCTACACCTTC. Its protein is CASSLGWDRGLPNYGYTF.

This chain connects TRBV2 to TRBJ2-1; TRBD1 matches 7 bases. This CDR3 has 11 residues. Germline V gene data show CDR1 as SNHLY and CDR2 as FYNNEI. The junction had 4 bases not matched to a gene; V was cut back by 5 bases and J by 12 bases. The CDR3 DNA reads TGTGCCAGCAGTAGACAGGGACGGCAGTTCTTC. Amino acids: CASSRQGRQFF.

The chain is built from TRBV28 and TRBJ1-3; no firm D call. The CDR3 has 17 residues. Germline CDR1 MDHEN, CDR2 SYDVKM. V was clipped by 4 bases and J by 3 bases, with 19 bases between them. As DNA, the CDR3 is TGTGCCAGCAGTTCCCCCCGCGGACTGGACCTTGGAAACACCATATATTTT. Protein: CASSSPRGLDLGNTIYF.

The rearrangement joins TRBV2 to TRBJ2-3, with 9 bases lining up with TRBD1. The CDR3 extends over 15 amino acids. Unmatched junction bases numbered 4, after V lost 5 bases and J lost 1 base. Germline V gene sequence: CDR1 SNHLY, CDR2 FYNNEI. The CDR3 loop reads CASSSGQGRTDTQYF. The CDR3 bases are TGTGCCAGCAGTTCGGGACAGGGACGCACAGATACGCAGTATTTT.

The V gene is TRBV13, the J gene TRBJ2-2; 14 bases fit TRBD2. There are 16 residues in the CDR3. Looked up from germline, CDR1 is PRHDT and CDR2 is FYEKMQ (reference sequence). Trimming removed 4 bases from V and 5 bases from J; junction bases left unmatched: 3. Here the CDR3 reads CASSYRLAGGTGELFF. The CDR3, as DNA: TGTGCCAGCAGCTACCGACTAGCGGGGGGGACCGGGGAGCTGTTTTTT.

The gene calls are TRBV6-5 and TRBJ1-5, with a possible D match to TRBD1 (5 bases). From germline, CDR1 is MNHEY and CDR2 SVGAGI. This CDR3 region has 15 residues. The V end was cut by 0 bases, the J end by 4 bases, with 10 bases between. In nucleotides, the CDR3 is TGTGCCAGCAGTTACTCACGGACATCTAATCAGCCCCAGCATTTT. As protein: CASSYSRTSNQPQHF.

CDR3 in amino acids: CATSRRVQGAGVLFF. CDR3 sequence (DNA): TGTGCCACCAGCAGAAGGGTACAGGGGGCTGGGGTTCTGTTTTTT. This chain connects TRBV15 to TRBJ1-4; 9 bases line up with TRBD1. This CDR3 comprises 15 residues. The V and J ends lost 2 bases and 14 bases, in that order; junction bases with no gene match: 12. The germline V gene encodes CDR1 LNHNV and CDR2 YYDKDF (reference sequence).

The count of this clone is one. This chain uses TRBV4-3 with TRBJ1-1, with D perhaps TRBD1 (5 bases). The CDR3 has 14 amino acids. V lost 0 bases and J lost 4, with 9 bases in between. From germline, CDR1 is LGHNA and CDR2 YSLEER. The CDR3 sequence is CASSQEQGGTEAFF. For the CDR3, the DNA is TGCGCCAGCAGCCAAGAGCAGGGCGGCACTGAAGCTTTCTTT.

The chain uses TRBV9 and TRBJ2-3; TRBD2 agrees at 16 bases. Germline assignment: CDR1 SGDLS and CDR2 YYNGEE. The length of the CDR3 is 18 residues. J lost 6 bases, V lost 2 bases, and 9 bases had no gene match. The CDR3 sequence: CASSVTGTSGGAADTQYF. In DNA, the CDR3 is TGTGCCAGCAGCGTCACCGGGACTAGCGGGGGGGCGGCGGATACGCAGTATTTT.

This chain joins TRBV27 and TRBJ1-1, with no clear D. Trimming stripped 4 bases from V and 1 base from J, with 13 bases between. The CDR3 consists of 15 residues. Germline assignment: CDR1 MNHEY and CDR2 SMNVEV (reference sequence). The CDR3 loop is CASSSVGGPNTEAFF. The CDR3 bases are TGTGCCAGCAGTTCCGTTGGTGGCCCGAACACTGAAGCTTTCTTT.

J is TRBJ2-7 and V is TRBV6-6, with D possibly TRBD1 on 5 matching bases. The ends were cut back, 5 bases at V and 6 bases at J, with 17 bases in the middle. The germline gives CDR1 MNHNY, CDR2 SVGAGI (reference sequence). The length of the CDR3 is 14 residues. In DNA form, the CDR3 reads TGTGCCAGCAGTAGCCCCCAGGGAATCAGCGAGCAGTACTTC. It encodes CASSSPQGISEQYF.

The chain has TRBV6-2 or TRBV6-3 and TRBJ2-5, with D tentatively TRBD2 (5 bases). CDR3 length: 15 amino acids. Trimming left V 0 bases short and J 4 bases short, with 12 bases between. In germline, CDR1 is MNHEY, CDR2 SVGEGT. The CDR3 DNA follows: TGTGCCAGCAGTTACTCGAGGGTTTCGGCAGAGACCCAGTACTTC. Residues: CASSYSRVSAETQYF.

This chain connects TRBV11-2 to TRBJ2-5; 7 bases map to TRBD1. Losses at the gene ends were 5 bases for V and 1 base for J; bases not matched to a gene: 7. CDR1 and CDR2 from the germline V gene are SGHAT and FQNNGV. The CDR3 loop spans 15 amino acids. The CDR3 DNA is TGTGCCAGCAGCCATTGGGGACAGCTCCAAGAGACCCAGTACTTC. Its protein product is CASSHWGQLQETQYF.

In this sample, this clone turned up a few times. The chain links TRBV6-6 to TRBJ1-2, with TRBD1 matching 9 bases. The CDR3 has 15 residues. Germline V gives CDR1 MNHNY, CDR2 SVGAGI (reference sequence). Trimming removed 5 bases from V and 4 bases from J; junction bases left unmatched: 8. The CDR3 nucleotides are TGTGCCAGCAGTCCGGGGACAGGGCCGACCTATGGCTACACCTTC. Encoded protein: CASSPGTGPTYGYTF.

On this clone: The identical CDR3 is also encoded by other nucleotide sequences in the sample. This chain connects TRBV11-2 to TRBJ2-3; D is unresolved. CDR1 and CDR2 from the germline V gene are SGHAT and FQNNGV. The CDR3 length is 12 residues. Trimming removed 1 base from V and 4 bases from J, with 3 bases in between. The CDR3 region has the DNA TGTGCCAGCAGCTTAGGAGCAGATACGCAGTATTTT. This gives the protein CASSLGADTQYF.

This chain joins TRBV18 and TRBJ2-7; 8 positions match TRBD1. The CDR3 has 15 residues. Trimming took 3 bases from V and 9 from J; bases not matched to a gene: 13. Per germline, CDR1 KGHSH and CDR2 LQKENI. CDR3 amino acids: CASSPDREVSLGQYF. Written as DNA, the CDR3 is TGTGCCAGCTCACCGGACAGGGAAGTTTCTTTAGGGCAGTACTTC. The full variable domain, its missing parts supplied by reference TRBV18 and TRBJ2-7, is NAGVMQNPRHLVRRRGQEARLRCSPMKGHSHVYWYRQLPEEGLKFMVYLQKENIIDESGMPKERFSAEFPKEGPSILRIQQVVRGDSAAYFCASSPDREVSLGQYFGPGTRLTVT.

The gene calls are TRBV2 and TRBJ1-4; D possibly corresponds to TRBD1 (6 bases). The CDR3 spans 13 residues. V lost 7 bases, J lost 8 bases, and 14 bases lay in between. Germline-derived CDR1 and CDR2 are SNHLY and FYNNEI. CDR3 in amino acids: CASKTGPGEKLFF. The CDR3 DNA follows: TGTGCCAGCAAAACAGGGCCTGGAGAAAAACTGTTTTTT. The whole variable domain, remainder taken from reference TRBV2 and TRBJ1-4, is EPEVTQTPSHQVTQMGQEVILRCVPISNHLYFYWYRQILGQKVEFLVSFYNNEISEKSEIFDDQFSVERPDGSNFTLKIRSTKLEDSAMYFCASKTGPGEKLFFGSGTQLSVL.

This chain links TRBV11-2 with TRBJ2-7, with D possibly being TRBD1 (6 bases). CDR1 SGHAT and CDR2 FQNNGV come from the germline V gene. Trimming took 2 bases from V and 3 from J, leaving 14 bases between them. The CDR3 has 15 amino acids. The CDR3, as DNA: TGTGCCAGCAGCTTAAGGGGGACGAACGGCTACGAGCAGTACTTC. Its translation is CASSLRGTNGYEQYF.